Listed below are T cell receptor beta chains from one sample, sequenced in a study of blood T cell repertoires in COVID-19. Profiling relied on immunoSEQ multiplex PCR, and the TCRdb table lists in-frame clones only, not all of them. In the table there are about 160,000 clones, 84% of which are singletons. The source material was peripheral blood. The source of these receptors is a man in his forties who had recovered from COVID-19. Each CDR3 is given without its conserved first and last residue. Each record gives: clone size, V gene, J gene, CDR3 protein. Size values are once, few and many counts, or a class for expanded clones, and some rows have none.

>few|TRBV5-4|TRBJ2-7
ASSSRDSDDEQY
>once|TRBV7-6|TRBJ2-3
ASSPFRGGTGTDTQY
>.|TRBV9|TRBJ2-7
ASSPHRVTREQY
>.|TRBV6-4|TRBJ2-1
ATNPGQGSNEQF
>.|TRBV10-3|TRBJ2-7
AISEGLDYEQY
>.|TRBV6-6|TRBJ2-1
ASSRRLAGEGTGEQF
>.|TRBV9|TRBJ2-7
ASSVDSAGNTYEQY
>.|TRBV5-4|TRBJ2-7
ARIHGTPFYEQY
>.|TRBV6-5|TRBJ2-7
ASMRTGAYEQY
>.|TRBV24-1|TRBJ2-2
ATRGENTGELF
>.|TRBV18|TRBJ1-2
ASSPSTGGNGYT
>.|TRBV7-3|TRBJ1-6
ASSPSVNSPLH
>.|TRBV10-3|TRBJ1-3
AISESGQSGNTIY
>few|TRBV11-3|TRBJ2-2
ASSSATGLTGELF
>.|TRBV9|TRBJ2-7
ASSVEPTRGYEQY
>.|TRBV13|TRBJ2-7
ASSLSSSPGTGSYEQY
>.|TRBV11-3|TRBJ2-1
ASSSGLAGGSEQF
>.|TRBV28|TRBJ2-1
ASTIRGDEQF
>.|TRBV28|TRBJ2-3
ASSLRRGGTDTQY
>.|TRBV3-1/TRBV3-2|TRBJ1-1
ASSQDWGRLNTEAF
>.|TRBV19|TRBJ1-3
ASSIDRDSHPGNTIY
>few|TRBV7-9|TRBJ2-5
ASSPRGLALQETQY
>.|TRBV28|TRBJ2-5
ASSQNQETQY
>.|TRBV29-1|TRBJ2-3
SVLTSQLADTQY
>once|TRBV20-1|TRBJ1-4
SASYMYEKLF
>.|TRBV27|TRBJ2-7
ASSTTGPMSYEQY
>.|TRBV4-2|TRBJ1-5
ASSQVSGNQPQH
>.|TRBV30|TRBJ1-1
AWSVDLSGAF
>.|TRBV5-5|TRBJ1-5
ASSSAQNQPQH
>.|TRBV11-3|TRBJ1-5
ASSLTGINQPQH
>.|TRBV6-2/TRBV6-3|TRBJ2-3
ASSYPLIAASTDTQY